Below, one TCR beta chain is given with its context. The data derive from a study of blood T cell repertoires in COVID-19. Germline trimming cut 0 bases from V and 7 bases from J; bases unmatched to any gene: 4. The CDR3 runs to 16 residues. Germline assignment: CDR1 SEHNR and CDR2 FQNEAQ (reference sequence). Clones were sequenced by immunoSEQ multiplex PCR, and TCRdb holds only the in-frame ones, with some missing. This sample has some 150,000 clones, with roughly 80% found just once. Sequencing used peripheral blood. The clonotype originates from a man aged 65 to 85 with acute or convalescent COVID-19. The chain couples TRBV7-9 to TRBJ1-4; 11 nucleotides align to TRBD1. The CDR3 sequence is CASSLADRGPGEKLFF. As DNA, the CDR3 is TGTGCCAGCAGCTTAGCGGACAGGGGGCCGGGTGAAAAACTGTTTTTT.